The present T cell receptor (beta chain) was sequenced within a study of radiotherapy plus CTLA-4 blockade in lung cancer (dated by TCRdb to 2017 to 2018). Background on the whole study: Objective responses were observed in approximately 19% of enrolled patients, and disease control was achieved in roughly 29%.

The sample holds a few counts of this clone. Its antigen remains undetermined. The sample holds no much larger clone one base away, and base qualities are not on file. The study evaluated CTLA-4 blockade (ipilimumab) given together with focal radiation therapy in patients who had chemo-refractory metastatic non-small-cell lung cancer. Library prep was done by the immunoSEQ multiplex PCR assay. TCRdb took over this immuneACCESS table, retaining in-frame rearrangements with V and J assigned. Such tables are incomplete; in checked studies, under half of the missing clones stem from an unresolved V gene, and the remainder is unexplained. The sample data list tens of thousands of clones, and about 83% of these were observed just once. The biggest ten clones account for 4.5% to 5% of the sample. The full study reports these points: The strongest predictors of response were reported to be early dynamic shifts in blood T cell clones along with a rise in serum interferon-beta following radiation. After treatment with radiotherapy and ipilimumab, TCR clones that came from tumors expanded in the peripheral blood.

The sequence derives from a human donor with non-small cell lung cancer whose response to radiotherapy plus ipilimumab could not be evaluated. The source material was peripheral blood, sampled from a patient treated with radiotherapy plus ipilimumab.

The CDR3 region has the sequence CAWGTGDFNQPQHF. Read as DNA, the sequence is TGTGCCTGGGGAACAGGGGATTTCAATCAGCCCCAGCATTTT. The chain couples TRBV30 to TRBJ1-5, with 7 middle bases fitting TRBD1. V loses 5 bases at its end and J loses 3 bases; junction bases beyond the gene matches: 7. CDR1 and CDR2, per the germline V gene (reference sequence), are GTSNPN and SVGIG. Counted from cysteine to phenylalanine, this CDR3 has 14 amino acids. The kept DNA is CDR3 alone, 42 bases in frame from the first base.